These 8 T cell receptor beta chains were sequenced from one sample in a study of breast tumors, draining lymph nodes, adjacent tissues. MiXCR, applied by TCRdb to the multiplex PCR reads, yields one record per CDR3 protein. Among about 130,000 distinct CDR3 sequences listed, just under 20% were seen once. Samples came from axillary lymph nodes draining the breast cancer. Sequencing was performed on axillary lymph node tissue. The receptors shown here come from a female donor with breast cancer. Some clones in this sample may be carry-over from other donors' samples.

This clonotype was found many times. The J gene is TRBJ2-7, the V gene TRBV6-1; D not certain. Germline CDR1 MNHNS, CDR2 SASEGT. V was clipped by 6 bases and J by 3 bases, with 12 bases between them. This CDR3 is 13 amino acids long. CDR3 in DNA: TGTGCCAGCAGGCTCACAGATATCTACGAGCAGTACTTC. This sequence encodes CASRLTDIYEQYF.

This clonotype showed up many times. This chain joins TRBV4-1 and TRBJ2-3; D call uncertain. This CDR3 is 23 amino acids long. Germline values: CDR1 MGHRA, CDR2 YSYEKL. The V gene lost 0 bases and the J gene lost 2 bases, with 33 bases spanning the gap. The CDR3 nucleotides read TGCGCCAGCAGCCAAGATGTCGTCTTCCCCCCCCTGAGAAGAGACCGAGACACAGATACGCAGTATTTT. Protein sequence: CASSQDVVFPPLRRDRDTDTQYF.

This clonotype has ten or more counts. The chain has TRBV15 and TRBJ2-4, with 7 bases aligning to TRBD1. Per the germline V gene, CDR1 is LNHNV and CDR2 is YYDKDF (reference sequence). The length of the CDR3 is 16 residues. Trimming cost V 3 bases and J 9 bases; bases outside gene matches: 14. The CDR3 loop is CATSSPTGQLNGIQYF. In DNA form, the CDR3 reads TGTGCCACCAGCAGTCCCACGGGACAGCTGAATGGCATTCAGTACTTC.

The chain recombines TRBV6-1 with TRBJ2-2; no reliable D call. The CDR3 contains 14 residues. Germline V lookup: CDR1 MNHNS, CDR2 SASEGT. With 4 bases removed from V and 7 bases from J, the gap between germline ends came to 13 bases. The CDR3 sequence is CASSARTSDGELFF. The CDR3 bases are TGTGCCAGCAGTGCCAGGACCAGCGACGGGGAGCTGTTTTTT.

On this clonotype itself: A much larger clone sits a single nucleotide away, making a read error possible. The chain combines TRBV9 with TRBJ2-5; D perhaps matches TRBD1 (5 bases). CDR3 length equals 15 residues. Trimming removed 4 bases at V and 7 bases at J, with 20 bases between. Germline loops: CDR1 SGDLS, CDR2 YYNGEE. The CDR3 DNA follows: TGTGCCAGCAGCATAGTTCCGAACTCAAGGGGGACCCAGTACTTC. It is translated as CASSIVPNSRGTQYF.

A remark on this clonotype: A much larger clone sits a single nucleotide away, making a read error possible. The chain joins TRBV9 to TRBJ1-2; 9 nucleotides agree with TRBD1. Per the germline V gene, CDR1 is SGDLS and CDR2 is YYNGEE. The CDR3 totals 13 residues. J was trimmed by 7 bases and V by 3 bases; bases with no gene match: 4. This CDR3 reads CASSATGGRGYTF. CDR3 coding DNA: TGTGCCAGCAGCGCTACAGGGGGCCGTGGCTACACCTTC.

With regard to this clonotype: With a much larger clone just one base away, this may be a read error. The chain couples TRBV18 to TRBJ1-4; TRBD1 aligns across 7 bases. CDR3 length equals 14 residues. Per the germline V gene, CDR1 is KGHSH and CDR2 is LQKENI. J was trimmed by 8 bases and V by 3 bases; bases with no gene match: 6. The CDR3 sequence: CASSPGTEDEKLFF. CDR3 DNA sequence: TGTGCCAGCTCACCGGGGACAGAAGACGAAAAACTGTTTTTT.

This clonotype was observed many times. The CDR3 sequence: CASSFTPGQGDEQYF. The CDR3 DNA sequence: TGCGCCAGCAGCTTCACTCCTGGACAGGGCGACGAGCAGTACTTC. This chain uses TRBV5-1 with TRBJ2-7; 8 bases align to TRBD1. The germline gives CDR1 SGHRS, CDR2 YFSETQ. The CDR3 is 15 amino acids. The V gene end was trimmed by 2 bases and the J gene end by 5 bases; junction bases not matched to a gene: 9.